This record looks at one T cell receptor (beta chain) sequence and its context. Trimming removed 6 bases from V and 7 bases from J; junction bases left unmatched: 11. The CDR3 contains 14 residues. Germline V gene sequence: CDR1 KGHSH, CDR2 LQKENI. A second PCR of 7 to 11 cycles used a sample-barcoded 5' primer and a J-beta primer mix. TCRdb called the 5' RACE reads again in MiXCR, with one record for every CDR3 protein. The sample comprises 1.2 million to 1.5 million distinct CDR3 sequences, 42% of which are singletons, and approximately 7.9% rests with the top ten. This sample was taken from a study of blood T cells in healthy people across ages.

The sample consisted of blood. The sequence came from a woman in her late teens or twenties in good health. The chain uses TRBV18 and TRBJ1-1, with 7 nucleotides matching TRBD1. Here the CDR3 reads CASSPPRDRLEAFF. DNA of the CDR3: TGTGCCAGCTCCCCGCCTCGGGACAGACTTGAAGCTTTCTTT.